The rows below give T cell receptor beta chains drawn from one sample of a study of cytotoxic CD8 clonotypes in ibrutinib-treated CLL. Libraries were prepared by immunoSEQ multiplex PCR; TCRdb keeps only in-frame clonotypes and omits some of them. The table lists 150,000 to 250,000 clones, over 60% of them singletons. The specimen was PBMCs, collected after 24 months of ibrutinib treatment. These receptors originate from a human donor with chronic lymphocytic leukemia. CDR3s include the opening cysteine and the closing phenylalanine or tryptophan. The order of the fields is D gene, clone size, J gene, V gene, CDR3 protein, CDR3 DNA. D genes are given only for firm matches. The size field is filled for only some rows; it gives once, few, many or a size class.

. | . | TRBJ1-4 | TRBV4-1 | CASSQVAGHEKLFF | TGCGCCAGCAGCCAAGTGGCAGGGCACGAAAAACTGTTTTTT
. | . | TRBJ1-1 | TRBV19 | CASSINSQTGTEAFF | TGTGCCAGTAGTATAAATTCACAAACAGGCACTGAAGCTTTCTTT
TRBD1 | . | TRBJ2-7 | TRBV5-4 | CASSLGGTGGQYEQYF | TGTGCCAGCAGCTTGGGGGGTACAGGGGGCCAATACGAGCAGTACTTC
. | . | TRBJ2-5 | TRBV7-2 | CASSPSAPGETQYF | TGTGCCAGCAGCCCTAGTGCCCCGGGGGAGACCCAGTACTTC
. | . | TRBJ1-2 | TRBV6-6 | CASSYDRGSYGYTF | TGTGCCAGCAGTTATGACCGGGGCAGCTATGGCTACACCTTC
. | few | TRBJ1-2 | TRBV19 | CASSRSYYGYTF | TGTGCCAGTAGCCGCAGCTACTATGGCTACACCTTC
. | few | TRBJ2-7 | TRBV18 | CASSSKANSLPTKQYF | TGTGCCAGCTCTTCTAAAGCCAACTCCCTCCCTACGAAGCAGTACTTC
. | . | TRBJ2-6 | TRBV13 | CASSFKISGANVLTF | TGTGCCAGCAGCTTCAAAATCTCTGGGGCCAACGTCCTGACTTTC
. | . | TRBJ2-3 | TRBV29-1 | CSVEPTDTQYF | TGCAGCGTTGAACCTACAGATACGCAGTATTTT
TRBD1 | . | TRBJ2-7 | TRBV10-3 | CAIRETGTYEQYF | TGTGCCATCAGGGAGACAGGGACCTACGAGCAGTACTTC
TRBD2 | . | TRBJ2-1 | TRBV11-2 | CASSSNRPGLAFPYNEQFF | TGTGCCAGCAGCTCGAATCGACCGGGACTAGCGTTTCCCTACAATGAGCAGTTCTTC
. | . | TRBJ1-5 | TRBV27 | CASSLRWGQPQHF | TGTGCCAGCAGTCTGAGGTGGGGTCAGCCCCAGCATTTT
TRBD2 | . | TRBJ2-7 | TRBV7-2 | CASSLRAAGGTYEQYF | TGTGCCAGCAGCTTAAGGGCGGCGGGGGGTACCTACGAGCAGTACTTC
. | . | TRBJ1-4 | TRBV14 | CASSQEAGSWKLFF | TGTGCCAGCAGCCAAGAGGCGGGGAGTTGGAAACTGTTTTTT
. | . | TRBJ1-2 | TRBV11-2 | CASSSYRQHNYGYTF | TGTGCCAGCAGCTCATATCGACAGCATAACTATGGCTACACCTTC
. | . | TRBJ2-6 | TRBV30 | CAWSMGNSLFSGANVLTF | TGTGCCTGGAGTATGGGGAACAGCCTTTTCTCTGGGGCCAACGTCCTGACTTTC
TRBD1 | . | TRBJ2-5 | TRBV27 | CASSRYTGGQETQYF | TGTGCCAGCAGCAGATATACAGGGGGCCAAGAGACCCAGTACTTC
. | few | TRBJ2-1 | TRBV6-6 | CASSAGVLHFYNEQFF | TGTGCCAGCAGTGCAGGGGTCCTCCACTTCTACAATGAGCAGTTCTTC
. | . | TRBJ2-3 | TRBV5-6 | CASSLAGGVSTDTQYF | TGTGCCAGCAGCTTGGCCGGCGGAGTCAGCACAGATACGCAGTATTTT
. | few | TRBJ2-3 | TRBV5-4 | CASSLETDTQYF | TGTGCCAGCAGCTTGGAAACAGATACGCAGTATTTT
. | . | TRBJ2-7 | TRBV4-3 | CASSQDRFEYEQYF | TGCGCCAGCAGCCAGGATCGCTTTGAATACGAGCAGTACTTC
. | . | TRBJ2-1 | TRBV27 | CASTEQGLLSVGEQFF | TGTGCCAGCACCGAACAGGGACTGCTTAGCGTAGGTGAGCAGTTCTTC
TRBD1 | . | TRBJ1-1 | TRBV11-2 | CASSLGTVLMNTEAFF | TGTGCCAGCAGCCTTGGGACAGTCTTAATGAACACTGAAGCTTTCTTT
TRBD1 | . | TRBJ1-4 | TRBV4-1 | CASSRMTGFANEKLFF | TGCGCCAGCAGCCGAATGACAGGGTTTGCTAATGAAAAACTGTTTTTT
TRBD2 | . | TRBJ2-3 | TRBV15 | CATSRDPAGGSDTQYF | TGTGCCACCAGCAGGGACCCAGCGGGAGGATCAGATACGCAGTATTTT
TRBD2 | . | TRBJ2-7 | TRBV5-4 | CASSSGLAGGRSEQYF | TGTGCCAGCAGCTCCGGACTAGCGGGAGGCCGTAGCGAGCAGTACTTC
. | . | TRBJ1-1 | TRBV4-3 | CASSQDGDSTLNTEAFF | TGCGCCAGCAGCCAAGATGGGGACTCCACTCTGAACACTGAAGCTTTCTTT
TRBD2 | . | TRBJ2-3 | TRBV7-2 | CASSQGGLVGLDTQYF | TGTGCCAGCAGCCAGGGTGGACTAGTGGGATTAGATACGCAGTATTTT
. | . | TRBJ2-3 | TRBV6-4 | CASSERAHPSSDTQYF | TGTGCCAGCAGTGAACGGGCGCACCCAAGTTCAGATACGCAGTATTTT
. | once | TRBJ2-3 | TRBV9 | CASSALPVGEADTQYF | TGTGCCAGCAGCGCGCTACCGGTCGGGGAGGCAGATACGCAGTATTTT